These 26 T cell receptor beta chains originate from one sample sequenced in a study of technical replicates of blood from several donors. Profiling relied on immunoSEQ multiplex PCR, and the TCRdb table lists in-frame clones only, not all of them. Of 55,000 to 75,000 clones listed, about nine tenths are singletons. Material: PBMCs. The origin of the receptors is a human donor in good health. Some clones in this sample may be carry-over from other donors' samples.

The J gene is TRBJ2-4, the V gene TRBV30; a possible D gene is TRBD1 (5 bases). V was trimmed by 0 bases and J by 6 bases, leaving 9 bases between them. The germline gives CDR1 GTSNPN, CDR2 SVGIG (reference sequence). This CDR3 has 13 residues. DNA for the CDR3: TGTGCCTGGAGTGTACCCGACAGAAACATTCAGTACTTC. It translates to CAWSVPDRNIQYF.

This chain uses TRBV2 with TRBJ2-5; TRBD2 might be the D (5 bases). V lost 1 base to trimming and J lost 5 bases, with 14 bases between them. The CDR3 is 15 residues long. Germline assignment: CDR1 SNHLY and CDR2 FYNNEI. Here the CDR3 reads CASSEVRASWETQYF. CDR3 coding DNA: TGTGCCAGCAGTGAAGTGAGGGCTAGCTGGGAGACCCAGTACTTC.

This chain links TRBV9 with TRBJ1-5; the match to TRBD1 covers 8 bases. The CDR3 sequence is 14 residues long. The germline V gene has CDR1 SGDLS and CDR2 YYNGEE. The junction had 6 bases not matched to a gene; V was cut back by 3 bases and J by 7 bases. The chain's CDR3 is CASSENRGTQPQHF. CDR3 in DNA: TGTGCCAGCAGCGAAAACAGGGGGACGCAGCCCCAGCATTTT.

This rearrangement joins TRBV10-3 to TRBJ2-5; no reliable D call. Germline CDR1 reads ENHRY; CDR2 reads SYGVKD. There are 13 residues in the CDR3. V lost 8 bases to trimming and J lost 1 base, with 11 bases between them. CDR3 protein: CAIVRRGQETQYF. As DNA, the CDR3 is TGTGCCATCGTTCGACGCGGCCAAGAGACCCAGTACTTC.

The rearrangement joins TRBV7-2 to TRBJ2-1, with a weak D call TRBD2 (6 bases). CDR3 length: 18 residues. Germline CDR1 reads SGHTA; CDR2 reads FQGNSA. V lost 1 base and J lost 0, with 16 bases in between. CDR3 in amino acids: CASSLEGSGQSSYNEQFF. The CDR3 nucleotides read TGTGCCAGCAGCTTAGAAGGTAGCGGACAAAGCTCCTACAATGAGCAGTTCTTC.

This rearrangement joins TRBV7-9 to TRBJ2-7; 13 bases are shared with TRBD2. V dropped 3 bases and J dropped 0; count of bases not matched to a gene: 5. Germline values: CDR1 SEHNR, CDR2 FQNEAQ (reference sequence). This CDR3 has 17 amino acids. CDR3 sequence reads: CASSLGRLAGGSYEQYF. CDR3 bases: TGTGCCAGCAGCTTGGGACGACTAGCGGGGGGCTCCTACGAGCAGTACTTC. Full variable domain (missing parts from reference TRBV7-9 and TRBJ2-7): DTGVSQNPRHKITKRGQNVTFRCDPISEHNRLYWYRQTLGQGPEFLTYFQNEAQLEKSRLLSDRFSAERPKGSFSTLEIQRTEQGDSAMYLCASSLGRLAGGSYEQYFGPGTRLTVT.

The chain combines TRBV7-2 with TRBJ2-4; 8 bases line up with TRBD2. Trimming cost V 0 bases and J 5 bases; bases outside gene matches: 3. Germline lookup yields CDR1 SGHTA and CDR2 FQGNSA. The CDR3 has 15 residues. CDR3 amino acids: CASSLAAGGENIQYF. The DNA for the CDR3 is TGTGCCAGCAGCTTAGCGGCGGGAGGAGAAAACATTCAGTACTTC.

This clone was counted a single time. The chain carries TRBV23-1 and TRBJ1-2; TRBD1 is a possible D gene (6 bases). TRBV23-1 is noted as an ORF with a role that remains uncertain. The CDR3 has 15 amino acids. Trimming took off 1 base at V and 4 bases at J, with 13 bases between the two ends. The CDR3 bases are TGCGCCAGCAGTCAATATTACAGGGCAATCTATGGCTACACCTTC. This codes for CASSQYYRAIYGYTF.

This rearrangement joins TRBV7-2 to TRBJ2-3; TRBD2 agrees at 14 bases. This CDR3 comprises 18 residues. With 3 bases clipped from V and 1 base from J, the junction kept 6 bases outside the gene matches. CDR1 is SGHTA and CDR2 is FQGNSA in the germline V gene. CDR3 sequence reads: CASSLGLAGEVGTDTQYF. The CDR3 DNA reads as TGTGCCAGCAGCTTGGGACTAGCGGGGGAAGTGGGCACAGATACGCAGTATTTT. Combining the CDR3 with reference TRBV7-2 and TRBJ2-3 gives the whole variable domain GAGVSQSPSNKVTEKGKDVELRCDPISGHTALYWYRQSLGQGLEFLIYFQGNSAPDKSGLPSDRFSAERTGGSVSTLTIQRTQQEDSAVYLCASSLGLAGEVGTDTQYFGPGTRLTVL.

The V and J genes are TRBV7-9 and TRBJ1-1, with D perhaps TRBD1 (5 bases). Germline V gene data show CDR1 as SEHNR and CDR2 as FQNEAQ (reference sequence). This CDR3 is 15 amino acids long. Trimming took 0 bases from V and 1 from J, leaving 9 bases between them. CDR3: CASSLAGQGNTEAFF. The CDR3 DNA sequence: TGTGCCAGCAGCTTAGCGGGGCAGGGGAACACTGAAGCTTTCTTT.

The chain recombines TRBV18 with TRBJ1-2, with a possible D match to TRBD1 (6 bases). The germline gives CDR1 KGHSH, CDR2 LQKENI. The CDR3 consists of 13 residues. The V end was cut by 3 bases, the J end by 1 base, with 6 bases between. The DNA of the CDR3 is TGTGCCAGCTCACCGGACAGTAACTATGGCTACACCTTC. Amino acid sequence: CASSPDSNYGYTF.

The chain couples TRBV5-5 to TRBJ1-1; 7 bases agree with TRBD1. Germline V CDR1 and CDR2: SGHKS, YYEKEE (reference sequence). The CDR3 is made up of 17 amino acids. The trim removed 1 base at V and 2 bases at J, leaving 11 bases unmatched. The CDR3 DNA follows: TGTGCCAGCAGCTTGTTTTCGACAGCAGGGGGAAACACTGAAGCTTTCTTT. Translation: CASSLFSTAGGNTEAFF.

The CDR3 region is CASSQTPGQGYQPQHF. The CDR3 DNA follows: TGCGCCAGCAGCCAAACACCGGGACAGGGGTATCAGCCCCAGCATTTT. The chain has TRBV4-1 and TRBJ1-5; TRBD1 aligns across 10 bases. Losses at the gene ends were 2 bases for V and 5 bases for J; bases not matched to a gene: 6. The CDR3 is 16 amino acids. Germline V gene data show CDR1 as MGHRA and CDR2 as YSYEKL.

The chain has TRBV4-3 and TRBJ1-6; 7 nucleotides match TRBD1. The length of the CDR3 is 15 residues. With 0 bases clipped from V and 9 bases from J, the junction kept 5 bases outside the gene matches. The V gene's germline CDR1 is LGHNA and CDR2 YSLEER. The CDR3, as DNA: TGCGCCAGCAGCCAAGATAGTGACAGGGCTTCACCCCTCCACTTT. Translation: CASSQDSDRASPLHF.

V gene TRBV6-5 combines with J gene TRBJ1-6; possible D gene TRBD1, 6 bases. V was cut by 2 bases and J by 7 bases, with 12 bases left in between. CDR3 length equals 15 residues. Germline V gene data show CDR1 as MNHEY and CDR2 as SVGAGI. DNA for the CDR3: TGTGCCAGCAGTTACAGAGGGGGGGTCAATTCACCCCTCCACTTT. The encoded protein is CASSYRGGVNSPLHF.

The chain employs TRBV7-9 and TRBJ1-5; perhaps TRBD1 as D (6 bases). From germline, CDR1 is SEHNR and CDR2 FQNEAQ (reference sequence). V shed 1 base and J shed 3 bases, with 10 bases lying between them. The CDR3 totals 15 residues. In DNA, the CDR3 is TGTGCCAGCAGCTTAGGACAGGAAGTCAATCAGCCCCAGCATTTT. Protein: CASSLGQEVNQPQHF.

The rearrangement joins TRBV27 to TRBJ2-7; 9 bases map to TRBD2. The CDR3 totals 15 residues. V shed 6 bases, J shed 3 bases, and the junction held 9 bases outside the gene matches. Germline V gene data show CDR1 as MNHEY and CDR2 as SMNVEV (reference sequence). CDR3 residues: CASRPQAGGIYEQYF. CDR3 nucleotide sequence: TGTGCCAGCAGGCCCCAAGCGGGGGGCATCTACGAGCAGTACTTC.

The chain uses TRBV11-2 and TRBJ2-1; D might be TRBD1 (6 bases). CDR1 is SGHAT, CDR2 FQNNGV, per germline. This CDR3 region has 16 residues. The ends were cut back, 4 bases at V and 4 bases at J, with 17 bases in the middle. CDR3 in amino acids: CASSSVPGTGYNEQFF. The DNA for the CDR3 is TGTGCCAGCAGCTCGGTCCCGGGAACAGGGTACAATGAGCAGTTCTTC.

CDR3 region: CASSPRMKLAGGPETQYF. CDR3 bases: TGTGCCAGCTCACCAAGAATGAAACTAGCGGGGGGTCCGGAGACCCAGTACTTC. The V and J genes are TRBV18 and TRBJ2-5, with 12 bases aligning to TRBD2. The CDR3 spans 18 residues. Germline assignment: CDR1 KGHSH and CDR2 LQKENI. J lost 5 bases, V lost 2 bases, and 12 bases had no gene match.

The V call is TRBV5-1, the J call TRBJ1-3; D gene unclear. Deletions cut 0 bases from V and 3 bases from J, with 10 bases between. Germline-derived CDR1 and CDR2 are SGHRS and YFSETQ. The CDR3 consists of 15 residues. This CDR3 reads CASSLDPGFGNTIYF. The CDR3 coding sequence is TGCGCCAGCAGCTTGGACCCAGGATTTGGAAACACCATATATTTT.

This sequence joins TRBV5-5 and TRBJ1-2; 7 nucleotides line up with TRBD1. CDR1 SGHKS and CDR2 YYEKEE come from the germline V gene (reference sequence). The CDR3 covers 16 residues. With V trimmed by 0 bases and J by 4 bases, 9 bases remained unmatched. The DNA for the CDR3 is TGTGCCAGCAGCTTGGTACGCCCCAGGGGGGCCTATGGCTACACCTTC. Residues: CASSLVRPRGAYGYTF.

The chain joins TRBV5-4 to TRBJ1-6, with D perhaps matching TRBD1 (6 bases). Trimming took 1 base from V and 11 from J, leaving 16 bases between them. CDR1 and CDR2 (germline): SGHNT, YYREEE (reference sequence). The CDR3 totals 15 residues. This chain's CDR3 is CASSLYGTIPTPLHF. The CDR3 DNA reads TGTGCCAGCAGCTTGTATGGGACAATCCCGACACCCCTCCACTTT.

V and J are TRBV9 and TRBJ2-3; TRBD2 matches at 13 bases. J lost 6 bases, V lost 2 bases, and 6 bases had no gene match. CDR3 length equals 16 residues. Germline V gene sequence: CDR1 SGDLS, CDR2 YYNGEE. The CDR3 sequence is CASSVGTSGAGDTQYF. CDR3 coding DNA: TGTGCCAGCAGCGTCGGGACTAGCGGGGCGGGGGATACGCAGTATTTT.

The chain uses TRBV18 and TRBJ1-5; D possibly corresponds to TRBD1 (5 bases). This CDR3 has 15 residues. The germline V gene has CDR1 KGHSH and CDR2 LQKENI. Trimming left V 3 bases short and J 9 bases short, with 18 bases between. DNA for the CDR3: TGTGCCAGCTCACCGTCAGGGAACACACATCGGCCCCAGCATTTT. It specifies CASSPSGNTHRPQHF.

This chain connects TRBV2 to TRBJ2-7; 8 bases agree with TRBD1. The ends lost 5 bases at V and 3 bases at J; junction bases unmatched: 6. The CDR3 has 14 residues. Germline V CDR1 and CDR2: SNHLY, FYNNEI. CDR3 sequence: CASSTGTGNYEQYF. In DNA form, the CDR3 reads TGTGCCAGCAGTACCGGGACAGGTAACTACGAGCAGTACTTC.

This clone was picked up one time. The CDR3 is CASSQAKGLAGVIDTQYF. CDR3 coding DNA: TGTGCCAGCAGCCAAGCAAAGGGACTAGCGGGAGTGATAGATACGCAGTATTTT. This chain uses TRBV4-2 with TRBJ2-3; 14 nucleotides agree with TRBD2. This CDR3 has 18 residues. V lost 1 base to trimming and J lost 5 bases; unmatched junction nucleotides: 8. CDR1 is LGHNA, CDR2 YNFKEQ, per germline.